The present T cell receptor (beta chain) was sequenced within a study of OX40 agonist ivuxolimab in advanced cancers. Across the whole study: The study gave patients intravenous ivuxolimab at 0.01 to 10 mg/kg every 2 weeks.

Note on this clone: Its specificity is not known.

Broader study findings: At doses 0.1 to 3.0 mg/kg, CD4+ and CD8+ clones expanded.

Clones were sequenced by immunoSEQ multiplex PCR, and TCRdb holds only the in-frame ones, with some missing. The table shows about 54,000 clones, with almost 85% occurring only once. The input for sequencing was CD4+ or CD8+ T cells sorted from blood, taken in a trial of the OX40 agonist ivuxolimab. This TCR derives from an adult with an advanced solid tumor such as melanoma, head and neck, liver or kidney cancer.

The CDR3 DNA sequence: TGTGCCAGCAGCCTCGAGCGGGAGGGCCGGCAGTACTTC. It yields the protein CASSLEREGRQYF. This chain connects TRBV7-3 to TRBJ2-7, with 10 bases fitting TRBD2. This CDR3 has 13 amino acids. The junction had 7 bases not matched to a gene; V was cut back by 5 bases and J by 9 bases. CDR1 SGHTA and CDR2 FQGTGA come from the germline V gene.